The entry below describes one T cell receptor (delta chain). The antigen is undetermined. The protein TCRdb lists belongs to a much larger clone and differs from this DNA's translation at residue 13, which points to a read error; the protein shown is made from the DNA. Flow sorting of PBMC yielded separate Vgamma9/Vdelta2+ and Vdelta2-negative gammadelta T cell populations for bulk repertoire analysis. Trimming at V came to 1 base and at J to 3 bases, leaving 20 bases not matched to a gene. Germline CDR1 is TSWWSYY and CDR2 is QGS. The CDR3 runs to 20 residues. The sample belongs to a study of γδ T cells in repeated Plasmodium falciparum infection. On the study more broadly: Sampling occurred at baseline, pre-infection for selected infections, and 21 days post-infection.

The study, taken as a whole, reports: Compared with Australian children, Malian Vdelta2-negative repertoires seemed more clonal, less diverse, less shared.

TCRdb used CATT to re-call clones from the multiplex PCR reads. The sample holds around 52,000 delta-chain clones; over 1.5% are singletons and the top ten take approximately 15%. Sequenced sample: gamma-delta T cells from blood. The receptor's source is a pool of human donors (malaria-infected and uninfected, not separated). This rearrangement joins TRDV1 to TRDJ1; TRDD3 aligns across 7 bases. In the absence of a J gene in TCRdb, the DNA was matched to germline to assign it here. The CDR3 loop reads CALGERSNPRLGGTPDKLIF. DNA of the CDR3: TGTGCTCTTGGGGAACGGAGCAATCCACGGCTGGGGGGTACGCCCGATAAACTCATCTTT.